Below, 20 T cell receptor beta chains from the same sample are listed, as sequenced in a study of T cells in Graves' hyperthyroidism and ophthalmopathy. RNA transcripts served as the template for amplifying TCR beta CDR3 regions. First-round RT-PCR targeting the TCR CDR3 was performed with the HTBI primer set. TCRdb analysed the multiplex PCR reads with MiXCR anew, one entry per CDR3 protein. The table has roughly 360,000 distinct CDR3 sequences, less than 15% seen once. The specimen sequenced was blood. The receptors stem from a man aged 25 to 40 with Graves' hyperthyroidism that later progressed to Graves' ophthalmopathy.

The rearrangement uses TRBV11-3 and TRBJ2-1; maybe TRBD1 (6 bases). In germline, CDR1 is SGHNT, CDR2 YENEEA. The CDR3 consists of 16 residues. Trimming took 2 bases from V and 6 from J, leaving 17 bases between them. CDR3 nucleotides: TGTGCCAGCAGCTTAAGGGGTCAGGGGCCCTTCAATGAGCAGTTCTTC. It encodes CASSLRGQGPFNEQFF.

This clonotype was picked up a small number of times. A read error may explain this, as a much larger clone is one base away. This chain connects TRBV11-3 to TRBJ2-1; 7 positions agree with TRBD1. V trimming: 0 bases; J trimming: 0 bases; junction bases outside the gene matches: 8. The V gene's germline CDR1 is SGHNT and CDR2 YENEEA. The CDR3 consists of 18 residues. CDR3 residues: CASSLDGTGAGSYNEQFF. In nucleotides, the CDR3 is TGTGCCAGCAGCTTAGACGGCACAGGGGCGGGCTCCTACAATGAGCAGTTCTTC. Looking up the rest from reference TRBV11-3 and TRBJ2-1 gives the full variable domain: EAGVVQSPRYKIIEKKQPVAFWCNPISGHNTLYWYLQNLGQGPELLIRYENEEAVDDSQLPKDRFSAERLKGVDSTLKIQPAELGDSAVYLCASSLDGTGAGSYNEQFFGPGTRLTVL.

As concerns this clonotype: One end of the junction does not line up with germline, which may come from a read error. This sequence joins TRBV3-1 and TRBJ2-1; 13 bases align to TRBD2. The CDR3 length is 15 residues. Germline V CDR1 and CDR2: LGHDT, YNNKEL (reference sequence). The CDR3 coding sequence is TGTGTCAGCAGCCAAGGGACTAGCGGGGTCAATGAGCAGTTCTTC. It specifies CVSSQGTSGVNEQFF.

V usage is TRBV3-1 and J usage is TRBJ2-1, with TRBD2 matching over 8 bases. This CDR3 contains 18 residues. The trim removed 0 bases at V and 6 bases at J, leaving 13 bases unmatched. The germline CDR1 and CDR2 sequences are LGHDT and YNNKEL (reference sequence). The CDR3 nucleotides are TGTGCCAGCAGCCAAGAGGGGCGGGGGGTCTCACAACCCAATGAGCAGTTCTTC. Its translation: CASSQEGRGVSQPNEQFF.

Concerning this clonotype itself: Since a much larger clone is just one base distant, this may be a read error. The CDR3 DNA follows: TGTGCCAGCCAGAAATACAATCAGATCAACACCGGGGAGCTGTTTTTT. Translated, it gives CASQKYNQINTGELFF. This chain uses TRBV28 with TRBJ2-2; unclear D gene. The CDR3 extends over 16 amino acids. CDR1 and CDR2 from the germline V gene are MDHEN and SYDVKM. Deletions cut 8 bases from V and 2 bases from J, with 18 bases between.

This clonotype was seen many times. V gene TRBV9 combines with J gene TRBJ1-6; 7 bases map to TRBD1. Germline V gene sequence: CDR1 SGDLS, CDR2 YYNGEE. The CDR3 contains 15 residues. V shed 0 bases, J shed 3 bases, and the junction held 0 bases outside the gene matches. CDR3 DNA: TGTGCCAGCAGCGTAGACAGGGGCTATAATTCACCCCTCCACTTT. This translates into CASSVDRGYNSPLHF.

This clonotype has at least ten counts. The rearrangement links TRBV20-1 to TRBJ2-7; D gene uncertain. CDR1 is DFQATT and CDR2 is SNEGSKA in the germline V gene (reference sequence). The CDR3 is made up of 11 amino acids. The ends were cut back, 1 base at V and 3 bases at J, with 4 bases in the middle. The CDR3 nucleotides are TGCAGTGCTAGAGCAGTCTACGAGCAGTACTTC. It specifies CSARAVYEQYF.

In this sample, this clonotype turned up many times. The chain uses TRBV6-1 and TRBJ1-2; the match to TRBD1 covers 9 bases. The length of the CDR3 is 12 residues. Per germline, CDR1 MNHNS and CDR2 SASEGT. The ends lost 6 bases at V and 13 bases at J; junction bases unmatched: 9. CDR3 loop: CASRETGGIPTF. CDR3 coding DNA: TGTGCCAGCAGGGAGACAGGGGGGATTCCCACCTTC.

This clonotype appeared a few times. This chain joins TRBV5-1 and TRBJ2-5; possibly TRBD1 for D (5 bases). The CDR3 totals 12 residues. V was cut by 7 bases and J by 5 bases, with 12 bases left in between. Germline V gene data show CDR1 as SGHRS and CDR2 as YFSETQ. Written as DNA, the CDR3 is TGCGCCAGCTACCAGGGAACCGAGACCCAGTACTTC. This sequence encodes CASYQGTETQYF.

This clonotype was recorded many times. One end of the junction varies from germline; a read error may be responsible. J is TRBJ2-1 and V is TRBV5-1; TRBD1 matches at 9 bases. Looked up from germline, CDR1 is SGHRS and CDR2 is YFSETQ. There are 14 residues in the CDR3. CDR3 protein: CASSTTGQGNERFF. The DNA for the CDR3 is TGCGCCAGCAGCACCACAGGACAGGGGAATGAGCGGTTCTTC.

This clonotype occurred many times. The rearrangement uses TRBV5-1 and TRBJ2-5; the match to TRBD1 covers 7 bases. Trimming cost V 5 bases and J 4 bases; bases outside gene matches: 11. CDR1 is SGHRS, CDR2 YFSETQ, per germline. CDR3 length: 15 amino acids. CDR3 sequence: CASRYTDRATETQYF. The CDR3 DNA is TGCGCCAGCAGGTATACTGACAGGGCTACAGAGACCCAGTACTTC.

The V gene is TRBV30, the J gene TRBJ1-2, with TRBD1 matching over 9 bases. Trimming removed 4 bases from V and 4 bases from J; junction bases left unmatched: 10. The CDR3 contains 15 residues. Germline-derived CDR1 and CDR2 are GTSNPN and SVGIG (reference sequence). The CDR3 DNA sequence: TGTGCCTGGATGAAGCGCGACAGGGGGTTCTATGGCTACACCTTC. Translation: CAWMKRDRGFYGYTF.

The chain is built from TRBV20-1 and TRBJ2-3; 10 bases are shared with TRBD1. Trimming took 2 bases from V and 3 from J; bases not matched to a gene: 14. This CDR3 comprises 18 residues. Germline lookup yields CDR1 DFQATT and CDR2 SNEGSKA (reference sequence). The CDR3 DNA follows: TGCAGTGCTAGACACGCCGGGACAGGGGTGGGACTAACAGATACGCAGTATTTT. It encodes CSARHAGTGVGLTDTQYF.

This clonotype appeared many times. CDR3 sequence: CASSYEGPHSNQPQHF. CDR3 DNA sequence: TGTGCCAGCAGTTACGAGGGCCCCCATAGCAATCAGCCCCAGCATTTT. The chain joins TRBV6-6 to TRBJ1-5; D gene ambiguous. In germline, CDR1 is MNHNY, CDR2 SVGAGI (reference sequence). This CDR3 comprises 16 residues. Deletions cut 2 bases from V and 0 bases from J, with 11 bases between.

This clonotype was counted at least ten times. This chain connects TRBV11-2 to TRBJ1-1; TRBD1 might be the D (6 bases). This CDR3 is 14 amino acids long. CDR1 and CDR2 from the germline V gene are SGHAT and FQNNGV. Deletions cut 3 bases from V and 3 bases from J, with 11 bases between. CDR3 coding DNA: TGTGCCAGCAGCTTGAACAGGGTTCACACTGAAGCTTTCTTT. Translation gives CASSLNRVHTEAFF.

This clonotype was observed many times. This rearrangement joins TRBV7-2 to TRBJ2-7, with D perhaps TRBD1 (6 bases). V was cut by 3 bases and J by 6 bases, with 15 bases left in between. The CDR3 extends over 14 amino acids. Per the germline V gene, CDR1 is SGHTA and CDR2 is FQGNSA. The CDR3 protein is CASSFGTSMGEQYF. CDR3 nucleotides: TGTGCCAGCAGCTTCGGGACATCCATGGGCGAGCAGTACTTC.

This clonotype was observed a handful of times. The chain combines TRBV24-1 with TRBJ1-2; D not certain. This CDR3 comprises 11 residues. CDR1 and CDR2 from the germline V gene are KGHDR and SFDVKD. The V end lost 2 bases, the J end lost 8 bases, and 5 bases lay between the germline ends. CDR3 sequence reads: CATSDSFGYTF. CDR3 nucleotides: TGTGCCACCAGTGATTCCTTCGGCTACACCTTC.

In this sample, this clonotype turned up a few times. The V and J genes are TRBV6-1 and TRBJ2-7; 9 nucleotides match TRBD1. The CDR3 runs 13 residues. The germline CDR1 and CDR2 sequences are MNHNS and SASEGT. V was pared by 8 bases and J by 4 bases, with 6 bases of the junction left unmatched. CDR3 loop: CASGRQGVYEQYF. The CDR3 coding sequence is TGTGCCAGCGGGAGACAGGGGGTATACGAGCAGTACTTC.

This clonotype was seen at least ten times. This sequence joins TRBV7-9 and TRBJ2-1, with TRBD2 matching 13 bases. J gave up 6 bases and V 5 bases, and 4 bases lay outside the gene matches. This CDR3 spans 15 amino acids. Germline V gene lookup returns CDR1 SEHNR and CDR2 FQNEAQ (reference sequence). The CDR3 spells CASSPWTSGGNEQFF. The CDR3 region has the DNA TGTGCCAGCAGCCCCTGGACTAGCGGGGGCAATGAGCAGTTCTTC.

The V gene is TRBV30, the J gene TRBJ1-6; TRBD1 agrees at 7 bases. The CDR3 has 15 amino acids. The trim removed 4 bases at V and 8 bases at J, leaving 11 bases unmatched. Germline V lookup: CDR1 GTSNPN, CDR2 SVGIG (reference sequence). CDR3 DNA: TGTGCCTGGAACTTCCCGGGACAGAGGGATTCACCCCTCCACTTT. Its translation is CAWNFPGQRDSPLHF. Filled out from reference TRBV30 and TRBJ1-6, the complete variable domain reads SQTIHQWPATLVQPVGSPLSLECTVEGTSNPNLYWYRQAAGRGLQLLFYSVGIGQISSEVPQNLSASRPQDRQFILSSKKLLLSDSGFYLCAWNFPGQRDSPLHFGNGTRLTVT.